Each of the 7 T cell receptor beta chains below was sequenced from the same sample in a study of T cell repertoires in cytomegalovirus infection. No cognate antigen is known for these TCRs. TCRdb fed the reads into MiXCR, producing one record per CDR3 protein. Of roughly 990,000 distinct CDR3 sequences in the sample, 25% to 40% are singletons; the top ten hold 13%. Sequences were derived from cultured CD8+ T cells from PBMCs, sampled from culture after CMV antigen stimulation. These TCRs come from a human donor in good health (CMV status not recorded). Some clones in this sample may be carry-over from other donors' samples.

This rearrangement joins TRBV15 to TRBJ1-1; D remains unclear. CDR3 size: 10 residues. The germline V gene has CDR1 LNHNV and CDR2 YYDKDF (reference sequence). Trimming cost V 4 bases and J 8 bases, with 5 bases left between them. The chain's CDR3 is CATSTGEAFF. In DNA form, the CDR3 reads TGTGCCACCAGCACTGGGGAAGCTTTCTTT. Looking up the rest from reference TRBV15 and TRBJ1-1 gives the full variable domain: DAMVIQNPRYQVTQFGKPVTLSCSQTLNHNVMYWYQQKSSQAPKLLFHYYDKDFNNEADTPDNFQSRRPNTSFCFLDIRSPGLGDTAMYLCATSTGEAFFGQGTRLTVV.

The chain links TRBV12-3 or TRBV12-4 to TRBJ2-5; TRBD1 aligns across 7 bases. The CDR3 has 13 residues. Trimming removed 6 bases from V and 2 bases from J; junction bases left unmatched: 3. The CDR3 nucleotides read TGTGCCAGCAGACCGGGACAGCAAGAGACCCAGTACTTC. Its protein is CASRPGQQETQYF.

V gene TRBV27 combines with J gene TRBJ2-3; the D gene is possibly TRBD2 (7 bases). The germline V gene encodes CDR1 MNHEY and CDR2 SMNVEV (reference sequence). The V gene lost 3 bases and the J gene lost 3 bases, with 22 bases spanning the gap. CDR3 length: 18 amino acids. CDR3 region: CASSFGPPIGGRTDTQYF. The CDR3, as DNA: TGTGCCAGCAGTTTTGGGCCCCCTATCGGGGGGCGAACAGATACGCAGTATTTT.

The CDR3 spells CASSRFDRATNEKLFF. The CDR3 DNA reads TGTGCCAGCAGCCGATTTGACAGGGCAACTAATGAAAAACTGTTTTTT. The chain is built from TRBV7-8 and TRBJ1-4; 7 bases are a match to TRBD1. In germline, CDR1 is SGHVS, CDR2 FQNEAQ. This CDR3 has 16 amino acids. V dropped 5 bases and J dropped 0; count of bases not matched to a gene: 6.

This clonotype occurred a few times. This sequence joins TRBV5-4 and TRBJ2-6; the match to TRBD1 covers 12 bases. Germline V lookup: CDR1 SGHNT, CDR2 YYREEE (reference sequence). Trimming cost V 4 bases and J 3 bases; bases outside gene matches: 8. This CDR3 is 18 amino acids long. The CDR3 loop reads CASSGSGTGGGGANVLTF. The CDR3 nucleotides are TGTGCCAGCAGCGGCTCCGGGACAGGGGGCGGTGGGGCCAACGTCCTGACTTTC.

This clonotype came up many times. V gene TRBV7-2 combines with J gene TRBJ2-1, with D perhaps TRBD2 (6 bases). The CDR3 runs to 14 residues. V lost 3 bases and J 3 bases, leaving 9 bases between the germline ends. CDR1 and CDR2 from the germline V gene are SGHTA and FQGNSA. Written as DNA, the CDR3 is TGTGCCAGCAGCTTTACGGGGGTCTACAATGAGCAGTTCTTC. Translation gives CASSFTGVYNEQFF.

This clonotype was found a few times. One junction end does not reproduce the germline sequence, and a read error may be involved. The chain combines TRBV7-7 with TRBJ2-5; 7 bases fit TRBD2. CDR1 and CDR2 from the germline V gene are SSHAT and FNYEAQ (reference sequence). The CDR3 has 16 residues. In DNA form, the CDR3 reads TGTGCTAGCAGCCCTAAGGGTCCAGCGGGACAAGAGACCCAGTACTTC. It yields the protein CASSPKGPAGQETQYF.